Following are 15 T cell receptor beta chains from one sample sequenced in a study of beta chain features in type 1 diabetes. These receptors lack a known antigen. Points from the study as a whole: Shortening of TCRB CDR3s, moderate but significant, appeared in all four CD4+ subsets of Type 1 diabetes patients.

The isolated RNA, all of it, was reverse transcribed, so expressed TCRB transcripts were what got sequenced. Sequencing was performed with immunoSEQ multiplex PCR; in TCRdb, only in-frame clones are kept and a portion is missing. The table includes some 700,000 clones, about an eighth detected once. Sequencing was done on a sample of naive CD4+ T cells from blood. The source of these receptors is a man aged 18 to 30 with type 1 diabetes.

The sample holds a few counts of this clone. Other DNA sequences in this sample translate to the same CDR3. The chain joins TRBV30 to TRBJ1-3, with D possibly matching TRBD1 (5 bases). The V gene's germline CDR1 is GTSNPN and CDR2 SVGIG (reference sequence). Between the trimmed V and J ends, which lost 2 bases and 0 bases, there was a span of 5 bases. The CDR3 totals 13 residues. The CDR3 region has the DNA TGTGCCTGGAGTAGGGGCTCTGGAAACACCATATATTTT. Translating it yields CAWSRGSGNTIYF.

The chain has TRBV7-2 and TRBJ2-7; D ambiguous. The CDR3 sequence is 12 residues long. Trimming shortened V by 1 base and J by 6 bases, and 7 bases separated the two germline ends. The germline gives CDR1 SGHTA, CDR2 FQGNSA. The CDR3 protein is CASSLVSVEQYF. CDR3 coding DNA: TGTGCCAGCAGCTTAGTTTCGGTCGAGCAGTACTTC.

This chain uses TRBV9 with TRBJ2-7, with 7 bases matching TRBD1. The CDR3 length is 13 residues. Losses at the gene ends were 3 bases for V and 3 bases for J; bases not matched to a gene: 3. The V gene's germline CDR1 is SGDLS and CDR2 YYNGEE. The CDR3 DNA reads TGTGCCAGCAGCGCGCCAGGGGGCTACGAGCAGTACTTC. Translated: CASSAPGGYEQYF.

J is TRBJ1-1 and V is TRBV5-1; D is possibly TRBD1 (6 bases). The germline V and J ends were trimmed by 3 bases and 3 bases, with 9 bases remaining between them. The CDR3 length is 13 residues. Germline CDR1 is SGHRS and CDR2 is YFSETQ. The CDR3 DNA reads as TGCGCCAGCAGCTCAGGGGTAGACACTGAAGCTTTCTTT. It is translated as CASSSGVDTEAFF.

The chain employs TRBV29-1 and TRBJ1-6; 11 positions match TRBD1. Germline assignment: CDR1 SQVTM and CDR2 ANQGSEA. The CDR3 covers 12 residues. The V and J ends lost 4 bases and 10 bases, in that order; junction bases with no gene match: 0. CDR3 region: CSVGDRGSPLHF. The CDR3 nucleotides are TGCAGCGTTGGGGACAGGGGGTCACCCCTCCACTTT.

The table lists this clone with a few counts. The chain has TRBV19 and TRBJ1-1; 7 positions match TRBD1. J was trimmed by 0 bases and V by 9 bases; bases with no gene match: 13. The CDR3 runs 16 residues. Germline CDR1 reads LNHDA; CDR2 reads SQIVND (reference sequence). The CDR3 reads CASLLGRGRMNTEAFF. The CDR3 nucleotides are TGTGCCAGCCTCCTGGGCAGGGGGAGGATGAACACTGAAGCTTTCTTT.

This clone occurred a few times. The chain couples TRBV5-8 to TRBJ2-5, with D perhaps TRBD2 (6 bases). Germline-derived CDR1 and CDR2 are SGHTS and YDEGEE. V gave up 9 bases and J gave up 4 bases, with 19 bases separating them. The CDR3 has 14 amino acids. The CDR3 sequence is CATSKGTFGETQYF. In nucleotides, the CDR3 is TGTGCCACGAGCAAGGGGACTTTTGGAGAGACCCAGTACTTC.

This clone was seen a handful of times. The rearrangement joins TRBV5-6 to TRBJ2-1; D remains ambiguous. The CDR3 is made up of 14 amino acids. Germline V CDR1 and CDR2: SGHDT, YYEEEE. V dropped 0 bases and J dropped 0 bases, with 4 bases sitting between them. The CDR3 DNA reads TGTGCCAGCAGCTTGGACAGCTCCTACAATGAGCAGTTCTTC. Translation: CASSLDSSYNEQFF.

The chain joins TRBV2 to TRBJ1-1; D not certain. V gave up 2 bases and J gave up 11 bases, with 9 bases separating them. CDR3 length equals 11 residues. Germline values: CDR1 SNHLY, CDR2 FYNNEI. CDR3 amino acids: CASSERPWAFF. The CDR3 DNA sequence: TGTGCCAGCAGTGAAAGACCGTGGGCTTTCTTT.

This chain joins TRBV2 and TRBJ1-5, with 8 bases lining up with TRBD1. This CDR3 spans 15 amino acids. J lost 4 bases, V lost 4 bases, and 6 bases had no gene match. CDR1 SNHLY and CDR2 FYNNEI come from the germline V gene. The CDR3 protein is CASSGTGPRNQPQHF. The CDR3 DNA is TGTGCCAGCAGTGGGACAGGGCCGAGAAATCAGCCCCAGCATTTT.

This clone was seen a few times. V usage is TRBV20-1 and J usage is TRBJ1-6; D is possibly TRBD1 (5 bases). The CDR3 has 11 residues. Trimming removed 5 bases from V and 16 bases from J, with 15 bases in between. Germline CDR1 and CDR2: DFQATT and SNEGSKA (reference sequence). CDR3 residues: CSAPMQGELHF. The CDR3 nucleotides read TGCAGTGCTCCAATGCAGGGAGAGCTCCACTTT.

The chain is built from TRBV2 and TRBJ2-5; 11 positions match TRBD1. Losses at the gene ends were 6 bases for V and 4 bases for J; bases not matched to a gene: 7. The CDR3 has 15 residues. Germline V gene data show CDR1 as SNHLY and CDR2 as FYNNEI. CDR3: CASRRDRGLGETQYF. CDR3 bases: TGTGCCAGCAGAAGGGACAGGGGGTTAGGAGAGACCCAGTACTTC.

V and J are TRBV6-1 and TRBJ2-2; D unclear. CDR1 and CDR2 (germline): MNHNS, SASEGT. With 11 bases removed from V and 0 bases from J, the gap between germline ends came to 16 bases. The CDR3 is made up of 15 amino acids. CDR3 nucleotides: TGTGCCGGGGTTCGGGCACCCCCGAACACCGGGGAGCTGTTTTTT. Translating gives CAGVRAPPNTGELFF.

This clone was found a few times. The chain uses TRBV18 and TRBJ1-5, with D uncertain. Trimming removed 3 bases from V and 5 bases from J, with 8 bases in between. CDR1 is KGHSH and CDR2 is LQKENI in the germline V gene. CDR3 length: 13 amino acids. CDR3 protein: CASSPDTDQPQHF. As DNA, the CDR3 is TGTGCCAGCTCACCTGACACCGATCAGCCCCAGCATTTT.

This clone occurred a few times. The chain employs TRBV30 and TRBJ2-4, with D perhaps assigned TRBD1 or TRBD2 (5 bases each). The V gene lost 3 bases and the J gene lost 0 bases, with 18 bases spanning the gap. This CDR3 contains 17 residues. CDR1 GTSNPN and CDR2 SVGIG come from the germline V gene (reference sequence). The CDR3 DNA reads TGTGCCTGGAGCAAATCGAAGATGGGGGTAGCCAAAAACATTCAGTACTTC. Its protein product is CAWSKSKMGVAKNIQYF. Variable domain in full (rest from reference TRBV30 and TRBJ2-4): SQTIHQWPATLVQPVGSPLSLECTVEGTSNPNLYWYRQAAGRGLQLLFYSVGIGQISSEVPQNLSASRPQDRQFILSSKKLLLSDSGFYLCAWSKSKMGVAKNIQYFGAGTRLSVL.